The entry below describes one T cell receptor (beta chain). This sample was taken from a study of cytomegalovirus exposure and HLA in healthy donors. The CDR3 is 13 residues long. Unmatched junction bases numbered 6, after V lost 6 bases and J lost 4 bases. Germline V lookup: CDR1 MNHNS, CDR2 SASEGT. Researchers ran the PCR with 60 Vbeta and 13 Jbeta primers. Assay: immunoSEQ multiplex PCR; the TCRdb copy retains only in-frame clones and omits some. The sample includes about 160,000 clones, roughly 80% seen only once; the top ten take 2.2%. The V call is TRBV6-1, the J call TRBJ2-7; TRBD1 agrees at 7 bases. The source material was PBMCs. The sequence was collected from a middle-aged man in good health and CMV-seropositive. The CDR3 nucleotides are TGTGCCAGCAGAACGGGACAGAAGTACGAGCAGTACTTC. Amino acids: CASRTGQKYEQYF.